This is a list of T cell receptor beta chains from one sample in a study of identical twins. TCRdb re-called the 5' RACE reads with MiXCR, one entry per CDR3 protein. This sample yields roughly 630,000 distinct CDR3 sequences, of which around 7.5% are seen a single time; 1.6% belongs to the top ten. The same data also went into a second study, on yellow fever vaccine responses in identical twins.

The specimen was PBMCs. All receptors derive from a woman between 18 and 30 years old in good health. CDR3s include the opening cysteine and the closing phenylalanine or tryptophan. A D gene is named only where the DNA matches it firmly. Only some rows state a clone size, as once, few, many or a class for expanded clones.

>-|TRBJ2-1|TRBD2|TRBV3-1
CASSTLITGGKSSYNEQFF
TGTGCCAGCAGCACCCTAATAACGGGAGGTAAAAGCTCCTACAATGAGCAGTTCTTC
>-|TRBJ2-7|TRBD1|TRBV15
CATSLDRGIYEQYF
TGTGCCACCAGCCTAGACAGGGGGATCTACGAGCAGTACTTC
>-|TRBJ1-3|-|TRBV20-1
CSAWVGSGNTIYF
TGCAGTGCTTGGGTTGGCTCTGGAAACACCATATATTTT
>many|TRBJ1-2|-|TRBV6-1
CASSESGLLSNYGYTF
TGTGCCAGCAGTGAAAGCGGACTGTTGTCTAACTATGGCTACACCTTC
>-|TRBJ2-2|-|TRBV6-1
CASSELLANTGELFF
TGTGCCAGCAGTGAATTGCTGGCGAACACCGGGGAGCTGTTTTTT
>many|TRBJ2-7|-|TRBV7-2
CASSPYRGLSYEQYF
TGTGCCAGCAGCCCGTATCGGGGTTTATCCTACGAGCAGTACTTC
>-|TRBJ2-5|-|TRBV2
CASSEGGSKETQYF
TGTGCCAGCAGTGAAGGGGGGTCTAAAGAGACCCAGTACTTC
>many|TRBJ2-1|TRBD1|TRBV7-9
CASSLKGQGGWEQFF
TGTGCCAGCAGCCTCAAGGGACAGGGCGGTTGGGAGCAGTTCTTC
>many|TRBJ2-4|TRBD1|TRBV12-3/TRBV12-4
CASRSDRGLKYF
TGTGCCAGCAGATCGGACAGGGGGCTTAAGTACTTC
>many|TRBJ1-1|-|TRBV4-1
CASSQFTDFNTEAFF
TGCGCCAGCAGCCAATTCACAGACTTCAACACTGAAGCTTTCTTT
>-|TRBJ2-3|-|TRBV29-1
CSVVHQRTSTDTQYF
TGCAGCGTTGTTCATCAACGGACTAGCACAGATACGCAGTATTTT
>many|TRBJ2-1|-|TRBV4-1
CASSQEIGTSYNEQFF
TGCGCCAGCAGCCAAGAAATAGGGACCTCCTACAATGAGCAGTTCTTC
>few|TRBJ2-2|-|TRBV24-1
CATSDSGPGELFF
TGTGCCACCAGTGATTCCGGCCCCGGGGAGCTGTTTTTT
>-|TRBJ1-1|TRBD1|TRBV15
CATSADRGRNTEAFF
TGTGCCACCAGCGCCGACAGGGGACGGAACACTGAAGCTTTCTTT
>few|TRBJ2-6|TRBD1|TRBV5-1
CASSLEGQGLSGANVLTF
TGCGCCAGCAGCTTGGAGGGACAGGGTTTATCTGGGGCCAACGTCCTGACTTTC
>few|TRBJ1-2|-|TRBV9
CASTDIGLGYGYTF
TGTGCCAGCACCGACATTGGATTAGGCTATGGCTACACCTTC
>few|TRBJ2-4|TRBD2|TRBV11-1
CASSLGLAGGIAKNIQYF
TGTGCCAGCAGCTTAGGACTAGCGGGAGGAATAGCCAAAAACATTCAGTACTTC
>many|TRBJ2-1|-|TRBV12-3/TRBV12-4
CASSLGGGQFF
TGTGCCAGCAGTTTGGGGGGAGGGCAGTTCTTC
>many|TRBJ1-2|-|TRBV20-1
CSATSGTHDYTF
TGCAGTGCTACCTCCGGGACTCACGACTACACCTTC
>many|TRBJ2-2|TRBD2|TRBV6-2/TRBV6-3
CASTRTGTSYTGELFF
TGTGCCAGCACTCGGACCGGGACTAGCTACACCGGGGAGCTGTTTTTT
>-|TRBJ2-1|TRBD2|TRBV27
CGTFYLGPGLAGASSYNEQFF
TGTGGCACCTTTTATCTGGGCCCGGGACTAGCGGGGGCGAGCTCCTACAATGAGCAGTTCTTC
>many|TRBJ1-2|-|TRBV29-1
CSVEDYDLGGYTF
TGCAGCGTTGAAGATTACGATCTGGGTGGCTACACCTTC
>many|TRBJ2-1|TRBD2|TRBV7-2
CASSLVASGIKPTEQFF
TGTGCCAGCAGCTTAGTGGCTAGCGGGATCAAACCTACTGAGCAGTTCTTC
>-|TRBJ2-1|TRBD1|TRBV6-1
CASRRGQDPYNEQFF
TGTGCCAGCAGACGAGGACAGGACCCCTACAATGAGCAGTTCTTC
>many|TRBJ1-1|TRBD1|TRBV27
CASRLGQTNTEAFF
TGTGCCAGCAGGCTGGGACAGACGAACACTGAAGCTTTCTTT
>few|TRBJ2-6|TRBD2|TRBV5-1
CASSSGTSDTKGVSGANVLTF
TGCGCCAGCAGCTCCGGGACTAGCGATACGAAAGGGGTCTCTGGGGCCAACGTCCTGACTTTC
>few|TRBJ2-1|TRBD2|TRBV11-1
CASSLSSGLAGHYNEQFF
TGTGCCAGCAGCTTGTCCTCGGGACTAGCGGGTCACTACAATGAGCAGTTCTTC
>many|TRBJ2-1|TRBD2|TRBV3-1
CASSQTSGFGNEQFF
TGTGCCAGCAGCCAAACTAGCGGGTTTGGGAATGAGCAGTTCTTC
>-|TRBJ2-1|TRBD2|TRBV20-1
CSARDRTSGRINEQFF
TGCAGTGCTAGAGATCGGACTAGCGGGAGGATCAATGAGCAGTTCTTC
>-|TRBJ1-2|-|TRBV29-1
CSVEGRYGYTF
TGCAGCGTTGAGGGGAGGTACGGCTACACCTTC
>-|TRBJ2-4|-|TRBV20-1
CSARQMGSGGWVKNIQYF
TGCAGTGCCCGCCAGATGGGGTCTGGGGGGTGGGTCAAAAACATTCAGTACTTC
>-|TRBJ2-1|TRBD2|TRBV2
CASGGLAGNEQFF
TGTGCCAGCGGGGGACTAGCGGGGAATGAGCAGTTCTTC
>many|TRBJ2-3|-|TRBV20-1
CSARGQDTQYF
TGCAGTGCTAGAGGGCAAGATACGCAGTATTTT
>-|TRBJ2-7|-|TRBV18
CASSPLGPVGEQYF
TGTGCCAGCTCACCCCTTGGTCCCGTCGGGGAGCAGTACTTC
>-|TRBJ2-5|-|TRBV10-3
CAIRASERGNQETQYF
TGTGCCATCAGGGCATCGGAGCGCGGAAACCAAGAGACCCAGTACTTC
>few|TRBJ2-1|-|TRBV7-3
CASSPTTRSSYNEQFF
TGTGCCAGCAGCCCAACGACTAGGAGCTCCTACAATGAGCAGTTCTTC
>many|TRBJ2-1|-|TRBV5-1
CASSAPQVEQFF
TGCGCCAGCAGCGCCCCGCAGGTGGAGCAGTTCTTC
>-|TRBJ2-2|-|TRBV4-1
CASSHPQGGELFF
TGCGCCAGCAGCCACCCCCAGGGCGGGGAGCTGTTTTTT
>few|TRBJ2-1|-|TRBV12-3/TRBV12-4
CASSRMSYNEQFF
TGTGCCAGCAGTAGAATGTCCTACAATGAGCAGTTCTTC
>few|TRBJ2-1|-|TRBV7-3
CASSASWQNNEQFF
TGTGCCAGCAGCGCCTCGTGGCAGAACAATGAGCAGTTCTTC
>-|TRBJ2-3|-|TRBV3-1
CASTQALLAGGTDTQYF
TGTGCCAGCACCCAAGCCCTACTAGCTGGCGGCACAGATACGCAGTATTTT
>many|TRBJ1-5|-|TRBV7-9
CASSSVGSNQPQHF
TGTGCCAGCAGCTCCGTGGGTAGCAATCAGCCCCAGCATTTT
>many|TRBJ2-3|-|TRBV7-9
CASSSPGSTTDTQYF
TGTGCCAGCAGCTCCCCCGGATCCACCACAGATACGCAGTATTTT
>-|TRBJ1-2|-|TRBV14
CASSQDLAGSGGYTF
TGTGCCAGCAGCCAAGATCTCGCAGGGTCGGGCGGCTACACCTTC